This T cell receptor (beta chain) was captured in a study of identical twins. This CDR3 has 14 residues. Germline CDR1 is SEHNR and CDR2 is FQNEAQ (reference sequence). V dropped 1 base and J dropped 6; count of bases not matched to a gene: 1. Each CDR3 protein is one row after TCRdb ran MiXCR on the 5' RACE reads. This sample has hundreds of thousands of distinct CDR3 sequences, with around 10% found just once. This clonotype was observed many times. Its antigen is currently unknown. Study observations and caveats: The conclusions drew on cross-sectional statistical analysis instead of tracking the same donors.

This sequence was found in a woman under 30 in good health. Sequencing was performed on memory (CD45RO+) T cells sorted from blood. The chain joins TRBV7-9 to TRBJ2-2, with 8 bases matching TRBD2. The CDR3, as DNA: TGTGCCAGCAGCTTAGAACTAGCGGCCGGGGAGCTGTTTTTT. Its protein product is CASSLELAAGELFF.